The next 7 T cell receptor beta chains were all read from a single sample in a study of cytomegalovirus exposure and HLA in healthy donors. Researchers ran the PCR with 60 Vbeta and 13 Jbeta primers. The data were produced by immunoSEQ multiplex PCR, yet TCRdb's version contains in-frame clones alone and is incomplete. The table lists 150,000 or so clones, roughly three quarters of them singletons. The sequencing sample was made of PBMCs. The receptors shown here come from a middle-aged woman in good health and CMV-seropositive.

The chain has TRBV7-9 and TRBJ2-7; D possibly corresponds to TRBD1 (7 bases). Germline CDR1 is SEHNR and CDR2 is FQNEAQ (reference sequence). The CDR3 has 14 residues. V was clipped by 4 bases and J by 6 bases, with 16 bases between them. The CDR3 coding sequence is TGTGCCAGCAGCTCGACAGGGAAGGGAGGCGAGCAGTACTTC. The encoded protein is CASSSTGKGGEQYF.

The CDR3 bases are TGTGCCAGTAGTCCGGAACCGGGACAGGGGGCGTTTGGCTACACCTTC. It yields the protein CASSPEPGQGAFGYTF. V and J are TRBV19 and TRBJ1-2; 12 bases align to TRBD1. The CDR3 length is 16 residues. Per the germline V gene, CDR1 is LNHDA and CDR2 is SQIVND (reference sequence). J gave up 7 bases and V 5 bases, and 11 bases lay outside the gene matches.

Concerning this clone: At one end, the junction sequence differs from germline, possibly due to a read error. The chain carries TRBV29-1 and TRBJ2-6; perhaps TRBD1 as D (6 bases). Germline V gives CDR1 SQVTM, CDR2 ANQGSEA. The CDR3 is 14 residues long. The CDR3: CSVKQGAGANGLTF. The CDR3 nucleotides are TGCAGCGTTAAACAGGGAGCTGGGGCCAACGGCCTGACTTTC.

The V gene is TRBV6-5, the J gene TRBJ2-6; D gene uncertain. The CDR3 runs to 15 residues. V lost 4 bases to trimming and J lost 2 bases, with 9 bases between them. Germline lookup yields CDR1 MNHEY and CDR2 SVGAGI. The CDR3 coding sequence is TGTGCCAGCAGTTCAGGTAGAACTGGGGCCAACGTCCTGACTTTC. Protein sequence: CASSSGRTGANVLTF.

This clone showed up just once. At one boundary the junction diverges from the germline segment, which might be a read error. The V call is TRBV7-9, the J call TRBJ1-1; tentative D call: TRBD1 (5 bases). Germline CDR1 reads SEHNR; CDR2 reads FQNEAQ (reference sequence). The CDR3 covers 12 residues. CDR3 loop: CSSSRQGVGAFF. The CDR3 DNA is TGTTCCAGCAGCCGGCAAGGGGTTGGAGCTTTCTTT.

The chain joins TRBV5-1 to TRBJ2-3; the match to TRBD2 covers 10 bases. Unmatched junction bases numbered 12, after V lost 5 bases and J lost 6 bases. The CDR3 spans 16 residues. CDR1 and CDR2 (germline): SGHRS, YFSETQ. CDR3 in amino acids: CASRSVFSGGSDTQYF. CDR3 sequence (DNA): TGCGCCAGCAGGTCGGTTTTTAGCGGGGGGTCCGATACGCAGTATTTT.

The chain carries TRBV7-3 and TRBJ2-3, with 9 bases identical to TRBD2. Germline V gene sequence: CDR1 SGHTA, CDR2 FQGTGA. The trim removed 5 bases at V and 0 bases at J, leaving 9 bases unmatched. This CDR3 has 17 residues. The CDR3 sequence is CASSVGTSRTSTDTQYF. The CDR3 bases are TGTGCCAGCAGCGTCGGGACTAGCAGAACTAGCACAGATACGCAGTATTTT.